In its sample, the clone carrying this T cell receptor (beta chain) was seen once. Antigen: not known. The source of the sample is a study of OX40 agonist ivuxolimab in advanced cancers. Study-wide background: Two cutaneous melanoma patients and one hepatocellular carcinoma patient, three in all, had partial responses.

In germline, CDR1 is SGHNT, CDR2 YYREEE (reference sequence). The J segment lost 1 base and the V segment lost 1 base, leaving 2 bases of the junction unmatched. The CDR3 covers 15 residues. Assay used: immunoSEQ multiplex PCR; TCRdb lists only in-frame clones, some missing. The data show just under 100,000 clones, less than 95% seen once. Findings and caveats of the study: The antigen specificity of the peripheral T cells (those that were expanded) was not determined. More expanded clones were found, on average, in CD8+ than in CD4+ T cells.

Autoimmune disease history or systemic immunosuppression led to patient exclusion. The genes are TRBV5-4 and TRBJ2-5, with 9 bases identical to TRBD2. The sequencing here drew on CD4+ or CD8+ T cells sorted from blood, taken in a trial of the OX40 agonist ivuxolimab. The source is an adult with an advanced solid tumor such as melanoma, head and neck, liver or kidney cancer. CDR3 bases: TGTGCCAGCAGCTTGACTAGCGGGCCCCAAGAGACCCAGTACTTC. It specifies CASSLTSGPQETQYF.